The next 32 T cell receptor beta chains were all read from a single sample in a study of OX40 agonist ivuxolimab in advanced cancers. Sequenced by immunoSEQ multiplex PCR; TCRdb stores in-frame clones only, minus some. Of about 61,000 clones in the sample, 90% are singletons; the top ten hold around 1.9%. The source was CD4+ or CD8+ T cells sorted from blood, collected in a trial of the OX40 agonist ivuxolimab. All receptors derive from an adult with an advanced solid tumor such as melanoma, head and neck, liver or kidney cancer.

CDR3 sequence: CASRLGLAENDNEQFF. The CDR3 nucleotides read TGTGCCAGCAGATTAGGACTAGCGGAGAATGACAATGAGCAGTTCTTC. The genes are TRBV27 and TRBJ2-1, with 10 bases aligning to TRBD2. Germline V gene sequence: CDR1 MNHEY, CDR2 SMNVEV (reference sequence). CDR3 size: 16 residues. V trimming: 6 bases; J trimming: 5 bases; junction bases outside the gene matches: 10.

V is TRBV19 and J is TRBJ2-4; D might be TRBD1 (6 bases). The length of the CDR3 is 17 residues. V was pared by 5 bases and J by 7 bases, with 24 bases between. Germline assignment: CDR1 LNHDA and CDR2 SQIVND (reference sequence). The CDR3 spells CASSAPTPLGARNIQYF. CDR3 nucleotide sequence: TGTGCCAGTAGTGCCCCTACCCCCCTGGGGGCGCGGAACATTCAGTACTTC.

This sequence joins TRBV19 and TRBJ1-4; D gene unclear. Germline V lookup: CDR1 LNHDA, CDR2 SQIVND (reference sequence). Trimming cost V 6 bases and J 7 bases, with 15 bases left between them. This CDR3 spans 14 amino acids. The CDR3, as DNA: TGTGCCAGTAGGGTCAACGAGGCGAGTGAAAAACTGTTTTTT. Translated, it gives CASRVNEASEKLFF.

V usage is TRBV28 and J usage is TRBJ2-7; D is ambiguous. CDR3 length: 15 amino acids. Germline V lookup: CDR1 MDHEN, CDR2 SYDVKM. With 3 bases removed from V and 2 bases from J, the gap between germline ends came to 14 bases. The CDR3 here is CASSFRGVVPYEQYF. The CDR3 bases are TGTGCCAGCAGTTTTCGTGGGGTCGTTCCCTACGAGCAGTACTTC.

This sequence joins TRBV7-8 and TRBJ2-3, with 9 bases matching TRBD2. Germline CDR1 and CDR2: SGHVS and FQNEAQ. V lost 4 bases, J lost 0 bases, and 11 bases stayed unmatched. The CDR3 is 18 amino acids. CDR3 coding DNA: TGTGCCAGCAGCTCCCCCGCGGGAGGGGGTCTTAGCACAGATACGCAGTATTTT. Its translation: CASSSPAGGGLSTDTQYF.

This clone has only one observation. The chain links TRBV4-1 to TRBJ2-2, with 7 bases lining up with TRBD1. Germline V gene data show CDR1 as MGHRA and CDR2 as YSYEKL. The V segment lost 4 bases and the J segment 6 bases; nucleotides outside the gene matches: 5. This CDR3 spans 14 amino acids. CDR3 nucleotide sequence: TGCGCCAGCAGCCGACAGGGCGAGTCCGGGGAGCTGTTTTTT. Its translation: CASSRQGESGELFF.

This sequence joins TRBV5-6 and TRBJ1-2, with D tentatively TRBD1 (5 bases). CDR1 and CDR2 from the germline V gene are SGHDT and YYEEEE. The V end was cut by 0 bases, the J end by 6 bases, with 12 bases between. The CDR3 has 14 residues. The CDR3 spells CASSLAWTPDGYTF. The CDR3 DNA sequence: TGTGCCAGCAGCTTGGCCTGGACACCCGATGGCTACACCTTC. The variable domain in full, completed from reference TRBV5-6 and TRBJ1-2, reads DAGVTQSPTHLIKTRGQQVTLRCSPKSGHDTVSWYQQALGQGPQFIFQYYEEEERQRGNFPDRFSGHQFPNYSSELNVNALLLGDSALYLCASSLAWTPDGYTFGSGTRLTVV.

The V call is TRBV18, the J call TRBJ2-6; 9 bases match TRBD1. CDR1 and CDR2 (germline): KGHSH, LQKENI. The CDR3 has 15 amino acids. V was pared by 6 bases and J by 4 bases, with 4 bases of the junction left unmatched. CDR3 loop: CASSTGGSGANVLTF. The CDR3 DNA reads TGTGCCAGCTCGACAGGGGGTTCGGGGGCCAACGTCCTGACTTTC.

The CDR3 protein is CSVGDSNQPQHF. The DNA of the CDR3 is TGCAGCGTGGGGGACAGCAATCAGCCCCAGCATTTT. The chain employs TRBV29-1 and TRBJ1-5, with D maybe TRBD1 (5 bases). This CDR3 is 12 amino acids long. Trimming left V 6 bases short and J 1 base short, with 7 bases between. Germline V gene data show CDR1 as SQVTM and CDR2 as ANQGSEA.

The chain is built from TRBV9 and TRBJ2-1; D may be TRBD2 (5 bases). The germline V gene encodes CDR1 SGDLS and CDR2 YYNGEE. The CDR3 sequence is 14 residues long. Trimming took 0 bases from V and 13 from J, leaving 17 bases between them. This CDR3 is CASSVDVRTSGQFF. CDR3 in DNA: TGTGCCAGCAGCGTAGACGTCAGGACCTCGGGACAGTTCTTC.

The CDR3 DNA follows: TGTGCCAGCAGAGGGCAGGGGGTAGGGGCGAACACTGAAGCTTTCTTT. Protein sequence: CASRGQGVGANTEAFF. The J gene is TRBJ1-1, the V gene TRBV28; 7 nucleotides align to TRBD1. After removal of 6 bases from V and 1 base from J, the junction contained 11 bases not matched to a gene. The CDR3 totals 16 residues. Germline CDR1 and CDR2: MDHEN and SYDVKM.

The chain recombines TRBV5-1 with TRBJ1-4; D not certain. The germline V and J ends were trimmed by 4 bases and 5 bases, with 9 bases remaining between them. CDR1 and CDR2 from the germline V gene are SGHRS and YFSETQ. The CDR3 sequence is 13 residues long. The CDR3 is CASSATGNEKLFF. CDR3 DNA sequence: TGCGCCAGCAGCGCGACGGGAAATGAAAAACTGTTTTTT.

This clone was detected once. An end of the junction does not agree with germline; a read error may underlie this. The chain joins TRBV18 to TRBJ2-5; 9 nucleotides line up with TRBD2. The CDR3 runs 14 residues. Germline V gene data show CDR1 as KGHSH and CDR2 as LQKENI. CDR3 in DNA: TGTGCCAGCTCACCAGCTAGCGGGAAAGAGGCCCAGTACTTC. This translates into CASSPASGKEAQYF.

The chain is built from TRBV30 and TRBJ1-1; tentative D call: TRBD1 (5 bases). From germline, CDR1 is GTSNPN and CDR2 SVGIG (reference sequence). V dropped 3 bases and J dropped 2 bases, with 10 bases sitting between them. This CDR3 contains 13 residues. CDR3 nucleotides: TGTGCCTGGAGCCTTGACAGTAACACTGAAGCTTTCTTT. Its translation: CAWSLDSNTEAFF.

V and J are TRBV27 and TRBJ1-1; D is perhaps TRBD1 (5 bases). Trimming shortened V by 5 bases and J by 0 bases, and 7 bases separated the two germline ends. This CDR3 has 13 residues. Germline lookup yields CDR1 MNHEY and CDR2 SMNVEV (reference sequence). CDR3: CASSRGVNTEAFF. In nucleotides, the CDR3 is TGTGCCAGCAGTAGGGGTGTGAACACTGAAGCTTTCTTT.

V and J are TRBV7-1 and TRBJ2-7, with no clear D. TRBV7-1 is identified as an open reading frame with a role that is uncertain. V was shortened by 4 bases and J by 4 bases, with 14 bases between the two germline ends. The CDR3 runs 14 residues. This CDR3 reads CASSLIHSAYEQYF. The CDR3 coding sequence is TGTGCCAGCAGCTTAATTCATTCAGCTTACGAGCAGTACTTC.

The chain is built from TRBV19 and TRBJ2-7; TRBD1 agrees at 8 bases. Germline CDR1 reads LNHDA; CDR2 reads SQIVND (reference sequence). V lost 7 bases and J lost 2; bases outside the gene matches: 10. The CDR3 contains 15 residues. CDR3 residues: CASTPTGTGAYEQYF. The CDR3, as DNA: TGTGCCAGTACCCCTACCGGGACAGGCGCCTACGAGCAGTACTTC.

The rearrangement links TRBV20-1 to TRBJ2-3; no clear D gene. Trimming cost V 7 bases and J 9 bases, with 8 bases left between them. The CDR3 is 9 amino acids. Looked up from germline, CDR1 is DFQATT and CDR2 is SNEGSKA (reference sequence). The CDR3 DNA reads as TGCAGTGTCGGCGGCACGCAGTATTTT. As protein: CSVGGTQYF.

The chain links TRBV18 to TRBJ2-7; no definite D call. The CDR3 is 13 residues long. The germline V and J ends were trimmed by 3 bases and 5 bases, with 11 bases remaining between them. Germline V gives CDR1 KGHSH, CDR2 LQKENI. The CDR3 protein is CASSPGLADEQYF. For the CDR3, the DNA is TGTGCCAGCTCACCGGGGTTGGCGGACGAGCAGTACTTC.

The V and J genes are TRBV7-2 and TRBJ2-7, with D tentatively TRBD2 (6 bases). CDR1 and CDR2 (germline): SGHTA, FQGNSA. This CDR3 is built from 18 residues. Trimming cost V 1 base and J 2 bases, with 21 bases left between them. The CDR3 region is CASSLEEGGVSKTYEQYF. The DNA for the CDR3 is TGTGCCAGCAGCTTAGAAGAGGGCGGGGTCTCTAAGACCTACGAGCAGTACTTC.

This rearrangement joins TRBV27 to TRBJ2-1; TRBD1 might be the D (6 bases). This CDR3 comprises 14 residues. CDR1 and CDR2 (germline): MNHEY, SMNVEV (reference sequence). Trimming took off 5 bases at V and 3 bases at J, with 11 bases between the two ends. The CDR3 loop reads CASSHLQGYNEQFF. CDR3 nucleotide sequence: TGTGCCAGCAGTCACCTACAGGGCTACAATGAGCAGTTCTTC.

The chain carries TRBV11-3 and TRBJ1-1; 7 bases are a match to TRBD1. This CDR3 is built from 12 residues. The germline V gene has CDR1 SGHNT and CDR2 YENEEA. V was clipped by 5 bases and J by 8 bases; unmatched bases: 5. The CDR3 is CASSTGTEEAFF. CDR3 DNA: TGTGCCAGCAGCACCGGGACAGAAGAAGCTTTCTTT.

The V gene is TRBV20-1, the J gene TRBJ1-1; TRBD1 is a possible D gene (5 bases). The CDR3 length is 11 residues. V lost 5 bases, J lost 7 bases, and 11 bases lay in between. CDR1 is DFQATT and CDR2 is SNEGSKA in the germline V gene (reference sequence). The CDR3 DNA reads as TGCAGTGCTGGGGGAACAGGTGAAGCTTTCTTT. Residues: CSAGGTGEAFF.

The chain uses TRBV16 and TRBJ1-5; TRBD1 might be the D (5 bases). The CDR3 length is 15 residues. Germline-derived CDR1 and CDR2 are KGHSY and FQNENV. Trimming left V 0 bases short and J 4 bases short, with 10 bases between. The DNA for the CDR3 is TGTGCCAGCAGCCAATCGGGGGGGGTAAATCAGCCCCAGCATTTT. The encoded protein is CASSQSGGVNQPQHF.

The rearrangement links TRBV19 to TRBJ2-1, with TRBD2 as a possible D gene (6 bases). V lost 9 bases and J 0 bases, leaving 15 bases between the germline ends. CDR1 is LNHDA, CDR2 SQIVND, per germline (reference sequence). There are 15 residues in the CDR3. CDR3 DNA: TGTGCCAGCTCGGGACTCCTGTACTCCTACAATGAGCAGTTCTTC. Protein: CASSGLLYSYNEQFF.

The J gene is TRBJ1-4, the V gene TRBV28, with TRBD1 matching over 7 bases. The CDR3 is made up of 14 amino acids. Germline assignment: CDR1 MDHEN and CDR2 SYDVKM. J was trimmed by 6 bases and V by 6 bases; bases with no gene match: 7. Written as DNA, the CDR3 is TGTGCCAGCAGGCCTCCCGGGACAGATGAAAAACTGTTTTTT. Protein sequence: CASRPPGTDEKLFF.

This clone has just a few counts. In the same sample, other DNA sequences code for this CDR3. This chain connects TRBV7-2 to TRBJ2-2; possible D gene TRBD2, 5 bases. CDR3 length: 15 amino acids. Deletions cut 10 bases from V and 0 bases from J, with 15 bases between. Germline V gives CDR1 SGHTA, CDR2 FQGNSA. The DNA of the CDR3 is TGTGCCAACGGTCGGGGTGGGGCGAACACCGGGGAGCTGTTTTTT. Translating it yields CANGRGGANTGELFF.

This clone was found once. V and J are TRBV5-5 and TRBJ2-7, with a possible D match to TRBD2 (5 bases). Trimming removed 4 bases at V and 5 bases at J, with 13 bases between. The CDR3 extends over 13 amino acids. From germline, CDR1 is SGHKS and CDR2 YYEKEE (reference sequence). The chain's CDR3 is CASSPYLANEQYF. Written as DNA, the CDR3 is TGTGCCAGCAGCCCCTATTTAGCGAACGAGCAGTACTTC. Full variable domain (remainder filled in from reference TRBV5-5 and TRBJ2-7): DAGVTQSPTHLIKTRGQQVTLRCSPISGHKSVSWYQQVLGQGPQFIFQYYEKEERGRGNFPDRFSARQFPNYSSELNVNALLLGDSALYLCASSPYLANEQYFGPGTRLTVT.

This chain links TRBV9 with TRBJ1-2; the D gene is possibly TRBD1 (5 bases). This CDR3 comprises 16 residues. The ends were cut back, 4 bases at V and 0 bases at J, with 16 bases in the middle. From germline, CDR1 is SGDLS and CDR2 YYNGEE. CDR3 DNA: TGTGCCAGCAGCTCCCGGATCGGGGCTTCTAACTATGGCTACACCTTC. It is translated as CASSSRIGASNYGYTF.

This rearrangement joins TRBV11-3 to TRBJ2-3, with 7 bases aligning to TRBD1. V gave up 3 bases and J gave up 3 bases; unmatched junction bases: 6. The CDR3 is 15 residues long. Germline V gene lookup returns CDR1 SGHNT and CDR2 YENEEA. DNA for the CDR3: TGTGCCAGCAGCTTCGGGACAGCGACAACAGATACGCAGTATTTT. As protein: CASSFGTATTDTQYF.

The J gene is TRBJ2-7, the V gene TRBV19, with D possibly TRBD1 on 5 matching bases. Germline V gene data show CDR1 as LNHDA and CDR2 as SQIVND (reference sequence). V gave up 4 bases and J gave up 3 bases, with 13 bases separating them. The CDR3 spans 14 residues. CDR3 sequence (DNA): TGTGCCAGTAGTAGAACTGGACAAAGCTACGAGCAGTACTTC. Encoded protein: CASSRTGQSYEQYF.

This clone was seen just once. The CDR3 nucleotides read TGTGCCAGCAGCCAAGTGGGGGGCACAGATACGCAGTATTTT. Translation: CASSQVGGTDTQYF. The chain employs TRBV14 and TRBJ2-3; D may be TRBD1 or TRBD2 (5 bases each). Per germline, CDR1 SGHDN and CDR2 FVKESK. The CDR3 extends over 14 amino acids. V lost 1 base and J 1 base, leaving 6 bases between the germline ends.